The 25 T cell receptor beta chains below all came from one sample that was sequenced in a study of CD4 T cells in relation to SARS-CoV-2 and coronaviruses. Some clones are missing from TCRdb's copy, which holds only in-frame ones; the method was immunoSEQ multiplex PCR. The sample records around 25,000 clones, roughly 73% being singletons. These receptors' antigens are unknown. Unexposed donor CD4+ T cells date from 2011-2018, before the COVID-19 pandemic. Isolation of CD4+ T cells took place after less than 13 days in culture. The sample consisted of CD4+ T cells from PBMCs, cultured in vitro. All receptors derive from a human donor in good health.

The chain combines TRBV7-2 with TRBJ2-3; 8 positions agree with TRBD2. CDR3 length: 16 residues. The germline V gene has CDR1 SGHTA and CDR2 FQGNSA. Trimming took 5 bases from V and 4 from J; bases not matched to a gene: 11. This chain's CDR3 is CASSPSATSAADTQYF. In DNA form, the CDR3 reads TGTGCCAGCAGCCCCTCGGCGACTAGCGCGGCAGATACGCAGTATTTT.

This chain links TRBV6-5 with TRBJ2-3; D is undetermined. The germline CDR1 and CDR2 sequences are MNHEY and SVGAGI. V lost 2 bases and J lost 6, with 15 bases in between. The CDR3 extends over 15 amino acids. The CDR3 region is CASSYHYRSLDTQYF. CDR3 sequence (DNA): TGTGCCAGCAGTTACCACTACCGGTCGTTGGATACGCAGTATTTT.

Of note for this clone: One junction end does not reproduce the germline sequence, and a read error may be involved. The chain employs TRBV4-1 and TRBJ2-5; D uncertain. Germline CDR1 reads MGHRA; CDR2 reads YSYEKL. The CDR3 totals 17 residues. This CDR3 reads CASNQGRPLGYQETQYF. Written as DNA, the CDR3 is TGCGCCAGCAACCAAGGACGACCCCTAGGGTACCAAGAGACCCAGTACTTC.

This clone was seen only once. This rearrangement joins TRBV7-9 to TRBJ1-2, with D tentatively TRBD1 (6 bases). The V and J ends lost 6 bases and 8 bases respectively, with 10 bases between them. Germline CDR1 SEHNR, CDR2 FQNEAQ (reference sequence). CDR3 length: 11 residues. The CDR3 spells CASRITGGYTF. In DNA, the CDR3 is TGTGCCAGCAGAATCACAGGGGGCTACACCTTC.

The J gene is TRBJ1-1, the V gene TRBV19; 7 bases map to TRBD1. After removal of 6 bases from V and 0 bases from J, the junction contained 7 bases not matched to a gene. Germline lookup yields CDR1 LNHDA and CDR2 SQIVND (reference sequence). This CDR3 contains 15 residues. CDR3 protein: CASSGRQGLNTEAFF. The CDR3 DNA sequence: TGTGCCAGTAGCGGGAGACAGGGTTTGAACACTGAAGCTTTCTTT.

The chain couples TRBV30 to TRBJ2-2; 12 bases line up with TRBD2. The germline V gene has CDR1 GTSNPN and CDR2 SVGIG (reference sequence). The CDR3 length is 15 residues. J gave up 6 bases and V 6 bases, and 8 bases lay outside the gene matches. CDR3 nucleotide sequence: TGTGCCTGCCTTCCGGGACTAGCGGGTTCCGGGGAGCTGTTTTTT. This translates into CACLPGLAGSGELFF.

This chain links TRBV10-3 with TRBJ1-1; D perhaps matches TRBD1 (6 bases). Germline lookup yields CDR1 ENHRY and CDR2 SYGVKD. Trimming took 6 bases from V and 3 from J, leaving 14 bases between them. The CDR3 consists of 14 residues. The CDR3 region has the DNA TGTGCCATCAGAGGGGGGGGCAGGGACACTGAAGCTTTCTTT. It encodes CAIRGGGRDTEAFF.

The chain carries TRBV19 and TRBJ2-5; TRBD1 aligns across 8 bases. The CDR3 loop spans 14 amino acids. The V and J ends lost 6 bases and 4 bases, in that order; junction bases with no gene match: 7. The germline gives CDR1 LNHDA, CDR2 SQIVND (reference sequence). The CDR3 region is CASRQGVAAETQYF. The DNA for the CDR3 is TGTGCCAGTAGACAGGGGGTAGCGGCAGAGACCCAGTACTTC.

This clone was picked up a small number of times. CDR3 nucleotides: TGTGCCAGTAGTCTTTCAGGGTGGGGGACAGGGTCGTCCTACGAGCAGTACTTC. Its translation is CASSLSGWGTGSSYEQYF. J is TRBJ2-7 and V is TRBV19; 9 nucleotides agree with TRBD1. Germline CDR1 LNHDA, CDR2 SQIVND (reference sequence). This CDR3 is built from 18 residues. J lost 1 base, V lost 5 bases, and 15 bases had no gene match. Supplemented by reference TRBV19 and TRBJ2-7, the full variable domain reads DGGITQSPKYLFRKEGQNVTLSCEQNLNHDAMYWYRQDPGQGLRLIYYSQIVNDFQKGDIAEGYSVSREKKESFPLTVTSAQKNPTAFYLCASSLSGWGTGSSYEQYFGPGTRLTVT.

The chain employs TRBV6-4 and TRBJ2-3; TRBD1 aligns across 8 bases. With 5 bases clipped from V and 3 bases from J, the junction kept 4 bases outside the gene matches. The CDR3 spans 14 residues. From germline, CDR1 is MRHNA and CDR2 SNTAGT. In DNA form, the CDR3 reads TGTGCCAGCAGTCCAGGACAGGGAACAGATACGCAGTATTTT. Protein sequence: CASSPGQGTDTQYF.

The chain couples TRBV7-2 to TRBJ2-5, with 7 bases matching TRBD2. Trimming removed 5 bases from V and 1 base from J; junction bases left unmatched: 13. The CDR3 has 17 residues. The germline V gene encodes CDR1 SGHTA and CDR2 FQGNSA. The CDR3 DNA sequence: TGTGCCAGCAGCCGCAGCCTCCTAGCGGACCTCCAAGAGACCCAGTACTTC. Amino acids: CASSRSLLADLQETQYF.

V usage is TRBV2 and J usage is TRBJ1-2, with D possibly being TRBD1 (5 bases). CDR1 SNHLY and CDR2 FYNNEI come from the germline V gene. V was pared by 6 bases and J by 2 bases, with 13 bases between. This CDR3 spans 14 amino acids. CDR3 DNA: TGTGCCAGCAGATCGGCGGGGGGAAACTATGGCTACACCTTC. The encoded protein is CASRSAGGNYGYTF.

The gene calls are TRBV3-1 (or the pseudogene TRBV3-2) and TRBJ2-2, with 8 bases aligning to TRBD2. The CDR3 length is 14 residues. Germline V lookup: CDR1 LGHDT, CDR2 YNNKEL (reference sequence). The trim removed 7 bases at V and 0 bases at J, leaving 1 base unmatched. This CDR3 reads CASIGGANTGELFF. The CDR3 DNA follows: TGTGCCAGCATCGGGGGGGCGAACACCGGGGAGCTGTTTTTT.

The genes are TRBV3-1 (or the pseudogene TRBV3-2) and TRBJ2-7; D unclear. V was trimmed by 0 bases and J by 4 bases, leaving 16 bases between them. This CDR3 comprises 16 residues. Germline-derived CDR1 and CDR2 are LGHDT and YNNKEL (reference sequence). DNA of the CDR3: TGTGCCAGCAGCCAAGATCCCCCCCAAAGAGGTTACGAGCAGTACTTC. Its translation: CASSQDPPQRGYEQYF.

J is TRBJ2-1 and V is TRBV5-1, with D tentatively TRBD1 or TRBD2 (5 bases each). The CDR3 runs 16 residues. Germline CDR1 SGHRS, CDR2 YFSETQ. Trimming shortened V by 4 bases and J by 12 bases, and 26 bases separated the two germline ends. The CDR3 reads CASSTTSGTPRSVQFF. CDR3 DNA sequence: TGCGCCAGCAGCACGACCTCCGGGACCCCTCGTAGCGTGCAGTTCTTC.

J is TRBJ1-2 and V is TRBV18; D is possibly TRBD1 (5 bases). Germline CDR1 and CDR2: KGHSH and LQKENI. The length of the CDR3 is 13 residues. Trimming removed 3 bases from V and 1 base from J, with 6 bases in between. CDR3 bases: TGTGCCAGCTCACCGACAGATAACTATGGCTACACCTTC. Translation: CASSPTDNYGYTF.

This chain joins TRBV25-1 and TRBJ2-5; 7 nucleotides line up with TRBD2. Trimming at V came to 4 bases and at J to 4 bases, leaving 3 bases not matched to a gene. CDR3 size: 13 residues. Germline loops: CDR1 MGHDK, CDR2 SYGVNS. CDR3 bases: TGTGCCAGCAGTGGGGACTACTTAGAGACCCAGTACTTC. It is translated as CASSGDYLETQYF.

This rearrangement joins TRBV6-1 to TRBJ1-2; tentative D call: TRBD1 (5 bases). The CDR3 is 13 amino acids. CDR1 is MNHNS and CDR2 is SASEGT in the germline V gene. Trimming left V 2 bases short and J 5 bases short, with 9 bases between. The CDR3 bases are TGTGCCAGCAGTGAATACGACAGTTATGGCTACACCTTC. The encoded protein is CASSEYDSYGYTF.

The chain has TRBV10-3 and TRBJ2-4, with D possibly TRBD2 on 5 matching bases. CDR3 length: 14 amino acids. The ends were cut back, 4 bases at V and 1 base at J, with 8 bases in the middle. Germline CDR1 and CDR2: ENHRY and SYGVKD. CDR3 in DNA: TGTGCCATCAGTGTTAGAGGGGCCAAAAACATTCAGTACTTC. This gives the protein CAISVRGAKNIQYF.

This clone was recorded a few times. The J gene is TRBJ1-1, the V gene TRBV11-2, with a possible D match to TRBD1 (5 bases). V dropped 1 base and J dropped 0 bases, with 6 bases sitting between them. CDR3 size: 14 residues. The germline gives CDR1 SGHAT, CDR2 FQNNGV. Here the CDR3 reads CASSLGRVNTEAFF. CDR3 nucleotide sequence: TGTGCCAGCAGCTTAGGCAGGGTGAACACTGAAGCTTTCTTT.

This sequence joins TRBV7-8 and TRBJ2-7; TRBD2 agrees at 9 bases. The germline V gene encodes CDR1 SGHVS and CDR2 FQNEAQ. Trimming removed 1 base from V and 2 bases from J; junction bases left unmatched: 9. The CDR3 consists of 17 residues. The CDR3 is CASSLVGPTSGTYEQYF. As DNA, the CDR3 is TGTGCCAGCAGCTTAGTAGGACCGACTAGCGGAACCTACGAGCAGTACTTC.

The gene calls are TRBV7-2 and TRBJ1-2, with TRBD1 matching 7 bases. J lost 4 bases, V lost 0 bases, and 5 bases had no gene match. Germline assignment: CDR1 SGHTA and CDR2 FQGNSA. CDR3 length equals 15 residues. CDR3 in amino acids: CASSLAPGTVYGYTF. The CDR3 coding sequence is TGTGCCAGCAGCTTAGCCCCCGGGACAGTCTATGGCTACACCTTC. Drawing the rest from reference TRBV7-2 and TRBJ1-2, the complete variable domain is GAGVSQSPSNKVTEKGKDVELRCDPISGHTALYWYRQSLGQGLEFLIYFQGNSAPDKSGLPSDRFSAERTGGSVSTLTIQRTQQEDSAVYLCASSLAPGTVYGYTFGSGTRLTVV.

The chain combines TRBV4-1 with TRBJ1-5, with D possibly TRBD1 on 5 matching bases. This CDR3 comprises 15 residues. The V gene's germline CDR1 is MGHRA and CDR2 YSYEKL. Trimming stripped 0 bases from V and 10 bases from J, with 16 bases between. CDR3 region: CASSQDWDGGRPQHF. DNA of the CDR3: TGCGCCAGCAGCCAAGATTGGGACGGTGGACGTCCCCAGCATTTT.

The J gene is TRBJ2-3, the V gene TRBV6-6, with TRBD2 matching over 9 bases. The CDR3 loop spans 16 amino acids. Trimming at V came to 4 bases and at J to 4 bases, leaving 9 bases not matched to a gene. The germline V gene encodes CDR1 MNHNY and CDR2 SVGAGI (reference sequence). The CDR3 here is CASSWGLALDSDTQYF. The CDR3 DNA sequence: TGTGCCAGCAGTTGGGGACTAGCCCTCGACTCAGATACGCAGTATTTT.

The chain uses TRBV5-1 and TRBJ2-5; 8 bases agree with TRBD1. There are 12 residues in the CDR3. Per germline, CDR1 SGHRS and CDR2 YFSETQ. V gave up 6 bases and J gave up 4 bases; unmatched junction bases: 2. The CDR3 coding sequence is TGCGCCAGCACAGGGGGCCTAGAGACCCAGTACTTC. Residues: CASTGGLETQYF.